Shown below are 10 T cell receptor beta chains from a single sample sequenced in a study of vaccination effects on CD4 cells after COVID-19. These receptors have no known antigen. Sequencing used immunoSEQ multiplex PCR; TCRdb keeps in-frame clones, though not all of them. The sample shows about 27,000 clones, 83% of them seen only once. Before sequencing, viral peptide pools were used by the ViraFEST assay to expand antigen-specific CD4+ T cells. Upon completion of 10 to 11 days in culture, CD4+ T cells were isolated. All study participants received two doses of BNT162b2 or mRNA-1273 vaccine. Sequencing was performed on CD4+ T cells from PBMCs cultured with HCoV-NL63 spike peptides, taken after COVID-19 vaccination. All receptors derive from a human donor who received a COVID-19 vaccine. Some clones in this sample may be carry-over from other donors' samples.

This clone has just one count. V and J are TRBV5-1 and TRBJ2-2; D might be TRBD1 (6 bases). The germline V gene has CDR1 SGHRS and CDR2 YFSETQ. This CDR3 has 15 residues. V dropped 4 bases and J dropped 2 bases, with 12 bases sitting between them. CDR3 in DNA: TGCGCCAGCAGCAGCCGGACAGCTAACACCGGGGAGCTGTTTTTT. Its translation: CASSSRTANTGELFF. The full variable domain, with the rest looked up from reference TRBV5-1 and TRBJ2-2, is KAGVTQTPRYLIKTRGQQVTLSCSPISGHRSVSWYQQTPGQGLQFLFEYFSETQRNKGNFPGRFSGRQFSNSRSEMNVSTLELGDSALYLCASSSRTANTGELFFGEGSRLTVL.

The chain is built from TRBV5-4 and TRBJ2-2; 7 bases fit TRBD2. Germline V gene data show CDR1 as SGHNT and CDR2 as YYREEE (reference sequence). This CDR3 has 16 amino acids. Trimming removed 3 bases from V and 0 bases from J; junction bases left unmatched: 5. This CDR3 reads CASSWGGTANTGELFF. The CDR3 DNA reads TGTGCCAGCAGCTGGGGGGGAACAGCGAACACCGGGGAGCTGTTTTTT.

The chain joins TRBV3-1 (or the pseudogene TRBV3-2) to TRBJ2-1, with TRBD2 identical over 10 bases. V lost 4 bases, J lost 9 bases, and 12 bases stayed unmatched. CDR3 size: 16 residues. Germline V gives CDR1 LGHDT, CDR2 YNNKEL (reference sequence). In DNA form, the CDR3 reads TGTGCCAGCAGCCCCCTACAGCGGGGGGGCCGGGTTGAGCAGTTCTTC. It yields the protein CASSPLQRGGRVEQFF.

This chain uses TRBV12-3 or TRBV12-4 with TRBJ1-2; maybe TRBD1 (5 bases). Deletions cut 0 bases from V and 7 bases from J, with 9 bases between. The CDR3 sequence is 13 residues long. In DNA form, the CDR3 reads TGTGCCAGCAGTTTAGCCGGGCAGGGTGGCTACACCTTC. This gives the protein CASSLAGQGGYTF.

The CDR3 DNA is TGTGCCAGCTCTGCAGTGAACACCGGGGAGCTGTTTTTT. It translates to CASSAVNTGELFF. The rearrangement uses TRBV14 and TRBJ2-2; D unresolved. Germline CDR1 reads SGHDN; CDR2 reads FVKESK. The CDR3 consists of 13 residues. Between the trimmed V and J ends, which lost 8 bases and 1 base, there was a span of 8 bases.

This chain uses TRBV7-3 with TRBJ2-5; 8 positions agree with TRBD2. This CDR3 has 15 residues. CDR1 is SGHTA, CDR2 FQGTGA, per germline. With 5 bases clipped from V and 4 bases from J, the junction kept 9 bases outside the gene matches. CDR3: CASSTRPGTRETQYF. The CDR3 nucleotides are TGTGCCAGCAGCACACGACCGGGGACTAGAGAGACCCAGTACTTC.

This clone showed up just once. The chain combines TRBV15 with TRBJ2-5; possible D gene TRBD1, 5 bases. Deletions cut 6 bases from V and 1 base from J, with 12 bases between. The CDR3 is 14 residues long. Germline values: CDR1 LNHNV, CDR2 YYDKDF (reference sequence). In nucleotides, the CDR3 is TGTGCCACCAGAGGTACAGGAAGCCAAGAGACCCAGTACTTC. Protein: CATRGTGSQETQYF.

This chain uses TRBV18 with TRBJ2-5, with D perhaps matching TRBD2 (5 bases). Trimming removed 2 bases at V and 4 bases at J, with 5 bases between. CDR1 and CDR2 (germline): KGHSH, LQKENI. The CDR3 covers 12 residues. The CDR3 spells CASSPGRETQYF. The CDR3 bases are TGTGCCAGCTCACCAGGGAGAGAGACCCAGTACTTC.

The J gene is TRBJ2-7, the V gene TRBV23-1; D gene uncertain. TRBV23-1 is marked as an open reading frame, function uncertain. Between the trimmed V and J ends, which lost 7 bases and 0 bases, there was a span of 10 bases. The CDR3 totals 13 residues. CDR3 region: CASNMGISYEQYV. CDR3 sequence (DNA): TGCGCCAGCAATATGGGGATCTCCTACGAGCAGTACGTC.

The chain carries TRBV6-1 and TRBJ1-4; maybe TRBD1 (5 bases). Germline CDR1 reads MNHNS; CDR2 reads SASEGT. This CDR3 spans 18 amino acids. Trimming removed 4 bases from V and 4 bases from J, with 22 bases in between. The CDR3 DNA sequence: TGTGCCAGCAGTGCCTTTACAGGAGCAACGATGGGTAATGAAAAACTGTTTTTT. Encoded protein: CASSAFTGATMGNEKLFF.